Following are 9 T cell receptor beta chains from one sample sequenced in a study of radiotherapy plus CTLA-4 blockade in lung cancer. Using immunoSEQ multiplex PCR, the repertoire was profiled, and TCRdb retains in-frame clones only, with some absent. Counted here are about 51,000 clones, 70% to 80% occurring once; the ten biggest clones make up 8.5%. The input for sequencing was peripheral blood, taken from a patient treated with radiotherapy plus ipilimumab. Every receptor here comes from a human donor with non-small cell lung cancer who had a complete response to radiotherapy plus ipilimumab.

This clone was seen a few times. The chain joins TRBV6-1 to TRBJ1-3; a weak D match, TRBD1 (5 bases). Germline CDR1 and CDR2: MNHNS and SASEGT. The V end lost 1 base, the J end lost 7 bases, and 17 bases lay between the germline ends. The CDR3 runs to 16 residues. The CDR3 reads CASSEGWWRGDNTIYF. The CDR3 nucleotides are TGTGCCAGCAGTGAAGGGTGGTGGAGGGGTGATAACACCATATATTTT.

The chain uses TRBV7-2 and TRBJ1-2; 11 nucleotides line up with TRBD1. The J segment lost 8 bases and the V segment lost 0 bases, leaving 5 bases of the junction unmatched. CDR1 and CDR2 from the germline V gene are SGHTA and FQGNSA. CDR3 length: 15 residues. CDR3 residues: CASSLAGQGVEGYTF. The CDR3 DNA sequence: TGTGCCAGCAGCTTAGCGGGACAGGGGGTGGAAGGCTACACCTTC.

The chain employs TRBV7-2 and TRBJ1-1; perhaps TRBD1 as D (5 bases). V shed 3 bases and J shed 1 base, with 9 bases lying between them. Germline CDR1 SGHTA, CDR2 FQGNSA. The CDR3 is made up of 14 amino acids. Here the CDR3 DNA reads TGTGCCAGCAGCTTCTGGGGGGGGAACACTGAAGCTTTCTTT. This encodes CASSFWGGNTEAFF.

This clone was recorded a few times. V and J are TRBV10-3 and TRBJ1-2, with 7 nucleotides matching TRBD1. Germline CDR1 ENHRY, CDR2 SYGVKD. With V trimmed by 8 bases and J by 4 bases, 4 bases remained unmatched. The length of the CDR3 is 12 residues. The CDR3 reads CAIWGTVYGYTF. CDR3 in DNA: TGTGCCATCTGGGGGACAGTCTATGGCTACACCTTC.

The gene calls are TRBV7-9 and TRBJ1-1; D gene uncertain. The germline CDR1 and CDR2 sequences are SEHNR and FQNEAQ (reference sequence). The CDR3 extends over 14 amino acids. Trimming stripped 5 bases from V and 4 bases from J, with 14 bases between. The chain's CDR3 is CASSLHVVATEAFF. CDR3 sequence (DNA): TGTGCCAGCAGCCTTCACGTGGTGGCCACTGAAGCTTTCTTT.

The chain has TRBV4-3 and TRBJ1-2; tentatively, D is TRBD1 (6 bases). The V and J ends lost 1 base and 1 base respectively, with 22 bases between them. Germline V gene sequence: CDR1 LGHNA, CDR2 YSLEER. The CDR3 is 19 amino acids. The CDR3: CASSQGRYRVDVSNYGYTF. Written as DNA, the CDR3 is TGCGCCAGCAGCCAAGGGCGTTACAGGGTGGACGTGAGTAACTATGGCTACACCTTC.

The CDR3 reads CASRGSGDLGNQPQHF. As DNA, the CDR3 is TGTGCCAGTAGGGGGTCAGGGGATTTAGGCAATCAGCCCCAGCATTTT. The chain joins TRBV19 to TRBJ1-5, with D possibly TRBD1 on 6 matching bases. Trimming left V 6 bases short and J 2 bases short, with 17 bases between. Germline V lookup: CDR1 LNHDA, CDR2 SQIVND (reference sequence). CDR3 length: 16 residues.

This chain links TRBV6-1 with TRBJ1-4, with 8 bases aligning to TRBD1. The CDR3 totals 15 residues. Germline values: CDR1 MNHNS, CDR2 SASEGT. The junction had 6 bases not matched to a gene; V was cut back by 2 bases and J by 7 bases. This chain's CDR3 is CASSEKTGGREKLFF. The CDR3 DNA reads as TGTGCCAGCAGTGAAAAAACAGGGGGGCGTGAAAAACTGTTTTTT.

This chain uses TRBV5-1 with TRBJ2-5, with D possibly being TRBD2 (6 bases). The CDR3 contains 16 residues. Germline CDR1 and CDR2: SGHRS and YFSETQ. V lost 3 bases, J lost 5 bases, and 20 bases lay in between. In DNA form, the CDR3 reads TGCGCCAGCAGCTCACTAGAAAACGGGAGAGGGGAGACCCAGTACTTC. Translation gives CASSSLENGRGETQYF.